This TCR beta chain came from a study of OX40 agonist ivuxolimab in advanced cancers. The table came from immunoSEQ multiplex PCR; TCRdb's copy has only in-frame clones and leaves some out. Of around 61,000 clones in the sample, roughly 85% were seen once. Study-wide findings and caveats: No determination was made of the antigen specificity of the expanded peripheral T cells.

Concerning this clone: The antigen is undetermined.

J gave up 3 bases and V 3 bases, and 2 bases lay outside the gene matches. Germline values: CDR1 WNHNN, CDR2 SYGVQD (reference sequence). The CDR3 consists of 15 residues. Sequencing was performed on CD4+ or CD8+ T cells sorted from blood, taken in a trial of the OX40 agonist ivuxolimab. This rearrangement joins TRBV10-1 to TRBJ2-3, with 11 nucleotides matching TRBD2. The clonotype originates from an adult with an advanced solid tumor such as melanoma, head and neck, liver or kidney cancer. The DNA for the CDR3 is TGCGCCAGCAGTGATGCTAGCGGGGGGACAGATACGCAGTATTTT. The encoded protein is CASSDASGGTDTQYF.